This passage covers 18 T cell receptor beta chains from one sample sequenced in a study of cytomegalovirus exposure and HLA in healthy donors. Profiling relied on immunoSEQ multiplex PCR, and the TCRdb table lists in-frame clones only, not all of them. The repertoire holds about 240,000 clones, with approximately 83% as singletons. What was sequenced was PBMCs. The receptors here all came from a woman aged 25-40 years in good health and CMV-seropositive.

The chain uses TRBV5-1 and TRBJ2-5; 9 bases map to TRBD2. The germline gives CDR1 SGHRS, CDR2 YFSETQ. The CDR3 sequence is 16 residues long. V lost 0 bases to trimming and J lost 2 bases; unmatched junction nucleotides: 5. Written as DNA, the CDR3 is TGCGCCAGCAGCTTGGCGTGGCGGGAGGGGCAAGAGACCCAGTACTTC. Its translation is CASSLAWREGQETQYF.

CDR3 nucleotide sequence: TGTGCCAGCAGTAACTTGGACAGGTATCAGCCCCAGCATTTT. This gives the protein CASSNLDRYQPQHF. This chain connects TRBV28 to TRBJ1-5; 7 bases match TRBD1. The CDR3 covers 14 residues. Germline V gene sequence: CDR1 MDHEN, CDR2 SYDVKM. V dropped 5 bases and J dropped 5; count of bases not matched to a gene: 6.

The chain recombines TRBV27 with TRBJ2-1; tentative D call: TRBD1 (5 bases). This CDR3 has 14 residues. The V gene's germline CDR1 is MNHEY and CDR2 SMNVEV (reference sequence). Trimming pared 2 bases from V and 7 bases from J, leaving 12 bases between. The CDR3 bases are TGTGCCAGCAGTTTAGAAGGGGCGGCAAATGAGCAGTTCTTC. This sequence encodes CASSLEGAANEQFF.

This clone has more than one count but fewer than ten. This chain links TRBV2 with TRBJ2-5, with TRBD2 matching 7 bases. The CDR3 has 15 amino acids. CDR1 and CDR2 from the germline V gene are SNHLY and FYNNEI. The J segment lost 0 bases and the V segment lost 9 bases, leaving 10 bases of the junction unmatched. CDR3 amino acids: CASSSGTGYQETQYF. CDR3 bases: TGTGCCAGTTCAAGCGGGACTGGTTACCAAGAGACCCAGTACTTC. Drawing the rest from reference TRBV2 and TRBJ2-5, the complete variable domain is EPEVTQTPSHQVTQMGQEVILRCVPISNHLYFYWYRQILGQKVEFLVSFYNNEISEKSEIFDDQFSVERPDGSNFTLKIRSTKLEDSAMYFCASSSGTGYQETQYFGPGTRLLVL.

This chain links TRBV9 with TRBJ1-5, with D tentatively TRBD1 (5 bases). V was pared by 0 bases and J by 1 base, with 5 bases between. The CDR3 length is 14 residues. Germline assignment: CDR1 SGDLS and CDR2 YYNGEE. The CDR3 nucleotides read TGTGCCAGCAGCGTAGCAGGGAGCAATCAGCCCCAGCATTTT. It translates to CASSVAGSNQPQHF.

The chain is built from TRBV18 and TRBJ2-5; 10 nucleotides match TRBD1. Trimming cost V 3 bases and J 4 bases; bases outside gene matches: 8. This CDR3 spans 16 amino acids. The V gene's germline CDR1 is KGHSH and CDR2 LQKENI. CDR3 in DNA: TGTGCCAGCTCACCCTTAAGACAGGGGGCTGGAGAGACCCAGTACTTC. Translated: CASSPLRQGAGETQYF. The whole variable domain, filled in from reference TRBV18 and TRBJ2-5, reads NAGVMQNPRHLVRRRGQEARLRCSPMKGHSHVYWYRQLPEEGLKFMVYLQKENIIDESGMPKERFSAEFPKEGPSILRIQQVVRGDSAAYFCASSPLRQGAGETQYFGPGTRLLVL.

The chain employs TRBV5-1 and TRBJ2-2; TRBD2 is a possible D gene (6 bases). Trimming took off 6 bases at V and 5 bases at J, with 20 bases between the two ends. The germline V gene encodes CDR1 SGHRS and CDR2 YFSETQ. CDR3 length: 16 amino acids. The CDR3 sequence: CASTLGSGGGTGELFF. CDR3 in DNA: TGCGCCAGCACCCTAGGTTCCGGGGGTGGAACCGGGGAGCTGTTTTTT.

The rearrangement links TRBV9 to TRBJ1-2; possible D gene TRBD1, 6 bases. The CDR3 contains 14 residues. From germline, CDR1 is SGDLS and CDR2 YYNGEE. Trimming removed 7 bases from V and 0 bases from J, with 13 bases in between. Here the CDR3 reads CASEGGTTNYGYTF. CDR3 nucleotide sequence: TGTGCCAGCGAAGGGGGTACTACTAACTATGGCTACACCTTC. Together with reference TRBV9 and TRBJ1-2, the CDR3 gives the full variable domain: DSGVTQTPKHLITATGQRVTLRCSPRSGDLSVYWYQQSLDQGLQFLIQYYNGEERAKGNILERFSAQQFPDLHSELNLSSLELGDSALYFCASEGGTTNYGYTFGSGTRLTVV.

CDR3 nucleotides: TGCAGCGGGACAGGGGCCACAGGGGGTTACGAGCAGTACTTC. It translates to CSGTGATGGYEQYF. The chain uses TRBV29-1 and TRBJ2-7; TRBD1 matches 9 bases. The CDR3 length is 14 residues. Germline V CDR1 and CDR2: SQVTM, ANQGSEA. V lost 7 bases, J lost 4 bases, and 11 bases stayed unmatched.

The chain combines TRBV19 with TRBJ2-1, with 7 nucleotides matching TRBD2. CDR1 is LNHDA, CDR2 SQIVND, per germline (reference sequence). V shed 3 bases, J shed 8 bases, and the junction held 7 bases outside the gene matches. This CDR3 region has 14 residues. Written as DNA, the CDR3 is TGTGCCAGTAGTATGCCCGGGAGGATACATGAGCAGTTCTTC. Translated, it gives CASSMPGRIHEQFF.

The chain couples TRBV5-1 to TRBJ2-1; 13 nucleotides match TRBD2. The germline CDR1 and CDR2 sequences are SGHRS and YFSETQ. There are 15 residues in the CDR3. Trimming removed 5 bases from V and 8 bases from J; junction bases left unmatched: 7. In DNA, the CDR3 is TGCGCCAGCAGATTAGGACTAGCGGGAGATCATGAGCAGTTCTTC. Protein: CASRLGLAGDHEQFF. Variable domain in full (rest from reference TRBV5-1 and TRBJ2-1): KAGVTQTPRYLIKTRGQQVTLSCSPISGHRSVSWYQQTPGQGLQFLFEYFSETQRNKGNFPGRFSGRQFSNSRSEMNVSTLELGDSALYLCASRLGLAGDHEQFFGPGTRLTVL.

V gene TRBV7-9 combines with J gene TRBJ2-7; no clear D gene. Trimming cost V 6 bases and J 4 bases, with 13 bases left between them. Germline V CDR1 and CDR2: SEHNR, FQNEAQ (reference sequence). The CDR3 is 13 amino acids. The CDR3 DNA sequence: TGTGCCAGCAGTCCCCTAGTCGGATACGAGCAGTACTTC. It translates to CASSPLVGYEQYF. Variable domain in full (rest from reference TRBV7-9 and TRBJ2-7): DTGVSQNPRHKITKRGQNVTFRCDPISEHNRLYWYRQTLGQGPEFLTYFQNEAQLEKSRLLSDRFSAERPKGSFSTLEIQRTEQGDSAMYLCASSPLVGYEQYFGPGTRLTVT.

J is TRBJ1-2 and V is TRBV29-1, with D perhaps matching TRBD1 (5 bases). The CDR3 has 12 amino acids. Germline V gives CDR1 SQVTM, CDR2 ANQGSEA. Trimming removed 4 bases from V and 3 bases from J, with 9 bases in between. As DNA, the CDR3 is TGCAGCGTTGTACCGGGGGACTATGGCTACACCTTC. Encoded protein: CSVVPGDYGYTF.

The chain employs TRBV9 and TRBJ1-4; 8 nucleotides agree with TRBD1. Germline CDR1 and CDR2: SGDLS and YYNGEE. The CDR3 runs to 14 residues. The J segment lost 10 bases and the V segment lost 3 bases, leaving 8 bases of the junction unmatched. The CDR3 reads CASSATGGTGKLFF. In DNA form, the CDR3 reads TGTGCCAGCAGCGCAACAGGGGGTACTGGAAAACTGTTTTTT. The full variable domain, completed using reference TRBV9 and TRBJ1-4, is DSGVTQTPKHLITATGQRVTLRCSPRSGDLSVYWYQQSLDQGLQFLIQYYNGEERAKGNILERFSAQQFPDLHSELNLSSLELGDSALYFCASSATGGTGKLFFGSGTQLSVL.

This chain joins TRBV25-1 and TRBJ1-2; D may be TRBD1 (5 bases). Germline V lookup: CDR1 MGHDK, CDR2 SYGVNS. Trimming shortened V by 1 base and J by 3 bases, and 9 bases separated the two germline ends. The CDR3 runs 14 residues. The CDR3 sequence is CASSELWGDYGYTF. The CDR3 coding sequence is TGTGCCAGCAGTGAATTGTGGGGGGACTATGGCTACACCTTC.

This clone appeared once. The V and J genes are TRBV6-1 and TRBJ2-5, with 9 bases fitting TRBD2. There are 13 residues in the CDR3. The germline V gene has CDR1 MNHNS and CDR2 SASEGT. J was trimmed by 4 bases and V by 8 bases; bases with no gene match: 5. The CDR3 nucleotides are TGTGCCAGCGGCGGGAGGGCTGGAGAGACCCAGTACTTC. It yields the protein CASGGRAGETQYF.

The rearrangement joins TRBV11-1 to TRBJ2-1; D possibly corresponds to TRBD1 (5 bases). The V gene lost 3 bases and the J gene lost 6 bases, with 12 bases spanning the gap. The length of the CDR3 is 14 residues. CDR1 SGHAT and CDR2 FQDESV come from the germline V gene (reference sequence). The CDR3 loop is CASSFGRAANEQFF. The CDR3 DNA follows: TGTGCCAGCAGCTTCGGCAGGGCTGCCAATGAGCAGTTCTTC.

The J gene is TRBJ1-5, the V gene TRBV7-6; D gene unclear. Trimming shortened V by 5 bases and J by 1 base, and 9 bases separated the two germline ends. Germline lookup yields CDR1 SGHVS and CDR2 FNYEAQ. The CDR3 is 14 amino acids. CDR3: CASSPDTSNQPQHF. The CDR3 DNA reads as TGTGCCAGCAGCCCCGACACGAGCAATCAGCCCCAGCATTTT.